This T cell receptor beta chain was found in a study of T cell clones after liver transplantation. At the level of the study: Post-transplant blood was tracked for graft-donor-reactive T cell clones identified in a pre-transplant mixed lymphocyte reaction. Until 12-24 months post-transplant, subjects got standard immunosuppression and no induction. Tolerance: complete withdrawal held at least one year, liver enzymes staying within twice normal.

The length of the CDR3 is 15 residues. In germline, CDR1 is ENHRY, CDR2 SYGVKD. The germline V and J ends were trimmed by 0 bases and 7 bases, with 15 bases remaining between them. Assay used: immunoSEQ multiplex PCR; TCRdb lists only in-frame clones, some missing. This table has some 59,000 clones, roughly 70% appearing once. Thawed unstimulated PBMCs were FACS-sorted by CD3, CD4 and CD8 into two populations. The sequence derives from a human patient who received a liver transplant. Part of the T cells may come from the graft donor. The source material was CD4+ T cells from blood, sampled at the 22-month timepoint. The chain employs TRBV10-3 and TRBJ1-2; no firm D call. The CDR3 loop is CAISESKGREGGYTF. The CDR3 bases are TGTGCCATCAGTGAGTCGAAAGGAAGGGAGGGTGGCTACACCTTC.